This T cell receptor (beta chain) was captured in a study of blood T cell repertoires in COVID-19. Study in general: The analysed material was cDNA or gDNA that came from T cells, B-cell-depleted T cells, or PBMCs.

The CDR3 runs to 12 residues. The V and J ends lost 4 bases and 7 bases respectively, with 11 bases between them. CDR1 is SGHNT, CDR2 YYREEE, per germline (reference sequence). This table comes from immunoSEQ multiplex PCR, and its TCRdb copy is limited to in-frame clones, with some not included. This sample has 200,000 to 250,000 clones, with 85% to 90% found just once. Sequenced sample: peripheral blood. The rearrangement links TRBV5-4 to TRBJ1-2, with D possibly matching TRBD1 (5 bases). This sequence originates from a man aged 55-75 years who had recovered from COVID-19. CDR3 residues: CASSVDSLGYTF. As DNA, the CDR3 is TGTGCCAGCAGCGTCGACAGCCTTGGCTACACCTTC.